The 3 T cell receptor beta chains presented below share a single source sample, sequenced in a study of vaccination effects on CD4 cells after COVID-19. The antigens for these receptors are not known. Sequencing in the ViraFEST assay came after antigen-specific CD4+ T cells had been expanded with viral peptide pools, which were used to stimulate PBMC. Cultured cells yielded isolated CD4+ T cells after nine to ten days. Vaccine recipients had no previous SARS-CoV-2 infection; their nucleocapsid antibodies were negative. Using immunoSEQ multiplex PCR, the repertoire was profiled, and TCRdb retains in-frame clones only, with some absent. The sample gives 41,000 or so clones, over 75% of which show up once; approximately 2.9% is in the top ten. Material: CD4+ T cells from PBMCs cultured with HCoV-NL63 spike peptides, obtained before COVID-19 vaccination. The receptors derive from a human donor who received a COVID-19 vaccine.

The chain couples TRBV5-1 to TRBJ2-3; no clear D gene. Trimming took off 4 bases at V and 7 bases at J, with 22 bases between the two ends. The CDR3 has 16 amino acids. Looked up from germline, CDR1 is SGHRS and CDR2 is YFSETQ. For the CDR3, the DNA is TGCGCCAGCAGCCTCCCTTCGGTGGACCTGAGGAATACGCAGTATTTT. Protein product: CASSLPSVDLRNTQYF.

The CDR3 spells CASTPRVLGETQYF. The CDR3 region has the DNA TGTGCCAGCACCCCCCGGGTGCTAGGGGAGACCCAGTACTTC. The chain combines TRBV2 with TRBJ2-5; D ambiguous. Germline loops: CDR1 SNHLY, CDR2 FYNNEI. CDR3 length equals 14 residues. Trimming removed 7 bases at V and 5 bases at J, with 17 bases between.

The chain employs TRBV7-4 and TRBJ1-5; a possible D gene is TRBD1 (6 bases). V lost 5 bases, J lost 9 bases, and 20 bases lay in between. The germline V gene encodes CDR1 SGHVT and CDR2 SQSDAQ. CDR3 length equals 15 residues. The CDR3: CASSVGGGPIRPQHF. In DNA form, the CDR3 reads TGTGCCAGCAGCGTGGGAGGGGGTCCAATCAGGCCCCAGCATTTT.